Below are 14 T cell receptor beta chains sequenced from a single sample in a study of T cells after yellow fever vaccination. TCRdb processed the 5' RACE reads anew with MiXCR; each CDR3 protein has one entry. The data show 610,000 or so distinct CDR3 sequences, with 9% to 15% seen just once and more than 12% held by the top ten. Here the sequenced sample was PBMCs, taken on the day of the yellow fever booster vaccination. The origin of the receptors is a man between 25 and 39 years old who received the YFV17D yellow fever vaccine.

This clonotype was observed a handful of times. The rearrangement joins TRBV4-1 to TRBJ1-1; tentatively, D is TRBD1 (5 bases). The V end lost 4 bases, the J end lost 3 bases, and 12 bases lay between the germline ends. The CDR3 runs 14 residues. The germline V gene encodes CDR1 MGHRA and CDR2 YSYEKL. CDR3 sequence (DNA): TGCGCCAGCAGCCGATCACAAGGGGACACTGAAGCTTTCTTT. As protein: CASSRSQGDTEAFF.

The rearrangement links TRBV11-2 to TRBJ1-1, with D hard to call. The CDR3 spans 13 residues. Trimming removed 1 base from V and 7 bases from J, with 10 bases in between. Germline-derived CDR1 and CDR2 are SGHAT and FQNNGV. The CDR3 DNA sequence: TGTGCCAGCAGCTTAGGAGGAGGACTTGAAGCTTTCTTT. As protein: CASSLGGGLEAFF.

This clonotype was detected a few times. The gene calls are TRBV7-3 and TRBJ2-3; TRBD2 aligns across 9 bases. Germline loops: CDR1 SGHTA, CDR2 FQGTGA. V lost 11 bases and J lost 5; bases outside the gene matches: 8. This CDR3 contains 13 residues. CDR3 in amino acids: CASGLAGIDTQYF. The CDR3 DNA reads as TGTGCCTCAGGGCTAGCGGGAATAGATACGCAGTATTTT.

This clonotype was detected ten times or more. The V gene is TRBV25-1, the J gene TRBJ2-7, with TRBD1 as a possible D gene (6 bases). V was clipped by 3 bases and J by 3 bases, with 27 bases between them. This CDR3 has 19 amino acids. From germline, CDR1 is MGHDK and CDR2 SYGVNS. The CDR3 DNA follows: TGTGCCAGCAGTGATTCGTTAGGCAGGGGCAACTCCTATAACTACGAGCAGTACTTC. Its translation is CASSDSLGRGNSYNYEQYF.

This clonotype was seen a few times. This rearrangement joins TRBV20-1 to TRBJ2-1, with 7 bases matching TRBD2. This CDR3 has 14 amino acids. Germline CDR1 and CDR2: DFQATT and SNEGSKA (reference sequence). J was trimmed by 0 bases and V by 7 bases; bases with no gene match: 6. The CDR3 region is CSVVGGSSYNEQFF. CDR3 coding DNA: TGCAGTGTAGTCGGGGGGAGCTCCTACAATGAGCAGTTCTTC.

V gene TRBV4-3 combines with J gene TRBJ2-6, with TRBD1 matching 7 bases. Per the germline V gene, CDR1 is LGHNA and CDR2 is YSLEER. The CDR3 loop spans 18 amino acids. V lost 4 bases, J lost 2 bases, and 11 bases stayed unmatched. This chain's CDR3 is CASSRRPTGDAGANVLTF. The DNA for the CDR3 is TGCGCCAGCAGCCGACGCCCTACAGGGGACGCTGGGGCCAACGTCCTGACTTTC.

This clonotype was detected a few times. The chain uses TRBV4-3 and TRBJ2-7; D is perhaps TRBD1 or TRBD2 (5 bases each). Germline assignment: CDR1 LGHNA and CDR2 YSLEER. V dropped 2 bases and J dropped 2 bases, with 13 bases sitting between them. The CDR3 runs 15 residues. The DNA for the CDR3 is TGCGCCAGCAGCCAAACTAGGCCGGGGCCCTACGAGCAGTACTTC. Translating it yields CASSQTRPGPYEQYF.

In DNA form, the CDR3 reads TGCGCCAGCAGCTTGGCGCAATCGTCCGTCACCGGGGAGCTGTTTTTT. Protein sequence: CASSLAQSSVTGELFF. This chain connects TRBV5-1 to TRBJ2-2; D unresolved. The germline V gene encodes CDR1 SGHRS and CDR2 YFSETQ. V was clipped by 0 bases and J by 4 bases, with 13 bases between them. The CDR3 length is 16 residues.

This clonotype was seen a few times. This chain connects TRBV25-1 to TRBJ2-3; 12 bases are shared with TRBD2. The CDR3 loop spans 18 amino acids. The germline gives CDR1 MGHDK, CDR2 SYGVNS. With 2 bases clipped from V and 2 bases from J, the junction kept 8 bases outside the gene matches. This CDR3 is CASSERTSGKTSTDTQYF. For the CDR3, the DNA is TGTGCCAGCAGTGAAAGGACTAGCGGGAAAACTTCCACAGATACGCAGTATTTT.

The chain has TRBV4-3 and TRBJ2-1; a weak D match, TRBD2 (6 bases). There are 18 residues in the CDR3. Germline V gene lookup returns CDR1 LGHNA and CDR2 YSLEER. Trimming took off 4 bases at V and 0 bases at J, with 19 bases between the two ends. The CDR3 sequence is CASSLRTTARGSYNEQFF. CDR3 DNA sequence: TGCGCCAGCAGCCTGAGAACTACGGCGCGGGGCTCCTACAATGAGCAGTTCTTC.

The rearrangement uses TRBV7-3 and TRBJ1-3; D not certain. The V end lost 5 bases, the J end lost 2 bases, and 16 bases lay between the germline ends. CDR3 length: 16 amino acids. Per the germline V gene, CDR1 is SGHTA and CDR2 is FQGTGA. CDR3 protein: CASSIVGNQPGNTIYF. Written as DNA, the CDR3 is TGTGCCAGCAGCATTGTGGGGAACCAGCCTGGAAACACCATATATTTT.

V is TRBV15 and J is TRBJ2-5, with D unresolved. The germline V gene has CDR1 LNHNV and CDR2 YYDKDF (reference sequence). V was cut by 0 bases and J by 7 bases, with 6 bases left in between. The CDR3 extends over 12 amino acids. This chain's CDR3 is CATSRDIGTQYF. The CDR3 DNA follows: TGTGCCACCAGCAGAGATATCGGGACCCAGTACTTC.

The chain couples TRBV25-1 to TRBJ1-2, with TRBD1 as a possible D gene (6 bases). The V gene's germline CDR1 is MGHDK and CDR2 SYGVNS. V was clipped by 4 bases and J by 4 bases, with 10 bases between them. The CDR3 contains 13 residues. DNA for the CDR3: TGTGCCAGCAGTGGGACAGTATTCTATGGCTACACCTTC. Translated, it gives CASSGTVFYGYTF.

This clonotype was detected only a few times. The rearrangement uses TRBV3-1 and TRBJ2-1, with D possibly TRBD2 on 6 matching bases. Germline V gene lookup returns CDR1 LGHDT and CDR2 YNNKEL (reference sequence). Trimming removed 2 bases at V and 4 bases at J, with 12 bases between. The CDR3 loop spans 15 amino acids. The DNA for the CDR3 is TGTGCCAGCAGCCAAAGCGGAAGCGGGTACAATGAGCAGTTCTTC. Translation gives CASSQSGSGYNEQFF.